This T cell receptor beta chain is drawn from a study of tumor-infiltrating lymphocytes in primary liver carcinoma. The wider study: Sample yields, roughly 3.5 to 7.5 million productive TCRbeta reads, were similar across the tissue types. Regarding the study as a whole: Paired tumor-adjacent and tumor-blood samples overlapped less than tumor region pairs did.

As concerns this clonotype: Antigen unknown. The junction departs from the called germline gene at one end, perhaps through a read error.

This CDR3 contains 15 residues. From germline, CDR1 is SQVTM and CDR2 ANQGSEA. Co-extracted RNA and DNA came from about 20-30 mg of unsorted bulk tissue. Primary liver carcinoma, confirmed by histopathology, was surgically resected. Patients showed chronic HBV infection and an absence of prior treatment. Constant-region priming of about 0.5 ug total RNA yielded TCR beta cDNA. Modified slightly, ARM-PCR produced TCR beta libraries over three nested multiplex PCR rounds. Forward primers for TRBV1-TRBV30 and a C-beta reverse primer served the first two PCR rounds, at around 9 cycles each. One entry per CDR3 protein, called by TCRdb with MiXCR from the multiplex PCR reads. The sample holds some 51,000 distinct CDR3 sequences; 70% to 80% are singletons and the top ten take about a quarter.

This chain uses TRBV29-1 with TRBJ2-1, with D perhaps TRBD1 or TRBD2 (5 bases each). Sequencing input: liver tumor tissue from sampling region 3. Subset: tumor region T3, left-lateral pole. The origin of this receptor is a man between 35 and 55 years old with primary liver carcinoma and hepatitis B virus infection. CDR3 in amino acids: CSVGPPSRSCNEQFF. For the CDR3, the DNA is TGTAGCGTGGGGCCTCCTTCCAGGTCCTGCAATGAGCAGTTCTTC.